These 32 T cell receptor beta chains originate from one sample sequenced in a study of STAT3 mutations in large granular lymphocyte leukemia. These TCRs' antigens remain unknown. Whole-study results and caveats: In T-cell large granular lymphocyte leukemia, about half of patients showed multiple immunodominant subclonotypes.

Profiled with immunoSEQ multiplex PCR; TCRdb holds only in-frame clones, not every one. Of around 10,000 clones in the sample, around nine tenths were seen once. The sequenced sample consisted of peripheral blood mononuclear cells. The receptors stem from a man between 60 and 75 years old with T-cell large granular lymphocyte leukemia. Some clones in this sample may be carry-over from other donors' samples.

CDR3 sequence: CASSTGIGEKLFF. The CDR3 DNA reads TGTGCCAGCAGCACAGGGATAGGTGAAAAACTGTTTTTT. The genes are TRBV7-9 and TRBJ1-4; D is possibly TRBD1 (6 bases). CDR3 size: 13 residues. The germline V gene has CDR1 SEHNR and CDR2 FQNEAQ (reference sequence). V was clipped by 5 bases and J by 7 bases, with 11 bases between them.

This rearrangement joins TRBV30 to TRBJ2-1; the match to TRBD1 covers 8 bases. The CDR3 covers 15 residues. V lost 5 bases to trimming and J lost 5 bases; unmatched junction nucleotides: 11. Germline CDR1 and CDR2: GTSNPN and SVGIG (reference sequence). The DNA of the CDR3 is TGTGCCTGGTATGCCCCGGGACAGGCAAACAATGAGCAGTTCTTC. Translated, it gives CAWYAPGQANNEQFF.

V is TRBV5-1 and J is TRBJ2-1; TRBD1 or TRBD2 may be the D gene (5 bases each). The CDR3 extends over 14 amino acids. The V end was cut by 4 bases, the J end by 3 bases, with 11 bases between. Germline CDR1 SGHRS, CDR2 YFSETQ. CDR3 protein: CASSARDHYNEQFF. The CDR3, as DNA: TGCGCCAGCAGCGCCCGGGACCACTACAATGAGCAGTTCTTC.

V gene TRBV28 combines with J gene TRBJ2-3; D possibly uses TRBD1 or TRBD2 (7 bases each). The germline V and J ends were trimmed by 8 bases and 4 bases, with 10 bases remaining between them. This CDR3 contains 12 residues. CDR1 MDHEN and CDR2 SYDVKM come from the germline V gene. The CDR3 DNA reads TGTGCCAGCCAGGGGGGGGCAGATACGCAGTATTTT. As protein: CASQGGADTQYF.

The CDR3 reads CASATGGAGQPQHF. The CDR3 nucleotides read TGTGCCAGCGCAACAGGGGGCGCGGGTCAGCCCCAGCATTTT. The chain recombines TRBV28 with TRBJ1-5, with 9 bases identical to TRBD1. V lost 8 bases and J lost 6; bases outside the gene matches: 8. Germline V gene lookup returns CDR1 MDHEN and CDR2 SYDVKM. The CDR3 sequence is 14 residues long.

V gene TRBV7-9 combines with J gene TRBJ2-7; TRBD2 agrees at 8 bases. After removal of 4 bases from V and 2 bases from J, the junction contained 7 bases not matched to a gene. Per the germline V gene, CDR1 is SEHNR and CDR2 is FQNEAQ (reference sequence). The CDR3 length is 15 residues. CDR3 amino acids: CASSSLTSATYEQYF. CDR3 DNA sequence: TGTGCCAGCAGCTCGTTGACTAGCGCGACCTACGAGCAGTACTTC.

This clone was detected once. The chain couples TRBV5-1 to TRBJ2-5; 9 positions match TRBD1. The J segment lost 4 bases and the V segment lost 2 bases, leaving 9 bases of the junction unmatched. Germline V gives CDR1 SGHRS, CDR2 YFSETQ. The CDR3 loop spans 16 amino acids. The CDR3 protein is CASSFTGGRFSETQYF. CDR3 coding DNA: TGCGCCAGCAGCTTTACAGGGGGCAGGTTTTCAGAGACCCAGTACTTC.

The chain employs TRBV28 and TRBJ1-3; 7 bases align to TRBD1. The trim removed 5 bases at V and 2 bases at J, leaving 0 bases unmatched. Per the germline V gene, CDR1 is MDHEN and CDR2 is SYDVKM. The CDR3 has 13 residues. This CDR3 is CASSQGAGNTIYF. CDR3 DNA sequence: TGTGCCAGCAGTCAGGGGGCTGGAAACACCATATATTTT. Looking up the rest from reference TRBV28 and TRBJ1-3 gives the full variable domain: DVKVTQSSRYLVKRTGEKVFLECVQDMDHENMFWYRQDPGLGLRLIYFSYDVKMKEKGDIPEGYSVSREKKERFSLILESASTNQTSMYLCASSQGAGNTIYFGEGSWLTVV.

The chain is built from TRBV7-2 and TRBJ2-7, with 11 bases aligning to TRBD2. Germline CDR1 is SGHTA and CDR2 is FQGNSA. Losses at the gene ends were 5 bases for V and 3 bases for J; bases not matched to a gene: 6. The CDR3 covers 15 residues. CDR3 sequence: CASSDTSGSDYEQYF. As DNA, the CDR3 is TGTGCCAGCAGCGACACTAGCGGGAGTGACTACGAGCAGTACTTC.

J is TRBJ1-1 and V is TRBV30; no clear D. CDR1 is GTSNPN and CDR2 is SVGIG in the germline V gene (reference sequence). Trimming took off 2 bases at V and 9 bases at J, with 16 bases between the two ends. The CDR3 loop spans 13 amino acids. The CDR3 reads CAWSWRRETQAFF. CDR3 nucleotide sequence: TGTGCCTGGAGTTGGAGGAGGGAGACTCAAGCTTTCTTT. The full variable domain, in which reference TRBV30 and TRBJ1-1 provide the parts outside the CDR3, is SQTIHQWPATLVQPVGSPLSLECTVEGTSNPNLYWYRQAAGRGLQLLFYSVGIGQISSEVPQNLSASRPQDRQFILSSKKLLLSDSGFYLCAWSWRRETQAFFGQGTRLTVV.

The chain couples TRBV5-1 to TRBJ2-6; unclear D gene. Trimming took 6 bases from V and 0 from J, leaving 7 bases between them. The CDR3 is 14 residues long. Germline CDR1 SGHRS, CDR2 YFSETQ. DNA of the CDR3: TGCGCCAGCATGATGAACTCTGGGGCCAACGTCCTGACTTTC. This codes for CASMMNSGANVLTF.

V usage is TRBV7-2 and J usage is TRBJ2-2; 10 positions match TRBD1. Germline lookup yields CDR1 SGHTA and CDR2 FQGNSA. CDR3 size: 15 residues. V was clipped by 5 bases and J by 7 bases; unmatched bases: 7. CDR3 DNA: TGTGCCAGCAGCACCCGACAGGGGGCGAACGGGGAGCTGTTTTTT. It encodes CASSTRQGANGELFF.

This chain uses TRBV5-1 with TRBJ2-5; D remains unclear. The J call is in doubt because the DNA end fits TRBJ2-7 better. This CDR3 region has 12 residues. Germline values: CDR1 SGHRS, CDR2 YFSETQ. The CDR3: CASSRDRDEQYF. The CDR3 DNA follows: TGCGCCAGCAGCCGAGATCGGGACGAGCAGTACTTC.

The gene calls are TRBV7-8 and TRBJ2-5, with D perhaps given as TRBD1 or TRBD2 (6 bases each). CDR1 and CDR2 from the germline V gene are SGHVS and FQNEAQ. This CDR3 has 15 residues. V lost 1 base, J lost 5 bases, and 14 bases lay in between. As DNA, the CDR3 is TGTGCCAGCAGCTTAGAGGAGGGGGTATGGGAGACCCAGTACTTC. Encoded protein: CASSLEEGVWETQYF.

The CDR3 protein is CASSPGGGPSETQYF. In nucleotides, the CDR3 is TGCGCCAGCAGCCCCGGCGGGGGGCCATCGGAGACCCAGTACTTC. This sequence joins TRBV5-1 and TRBJ2-5, with 8 bases lining up with TRBD2. Trimming removed 4 bases from V and 5 bases from J; junction bases left unmatched: 10. The CDR3 is 15 amino acids. Germline CDR1 is SGHRS and CDR2 is YFSETQ.

The sample holds one count of this clone. The V call is TRBV25-1, the J call TRBJ2-5; 9 nucleotides line up with TRBD1. The CDR3 totals 14 residues. CDR1 and CDR2 (germline): MGHDK, SYGVNS. V gave up 7 bases and J gave up 5 bases; unmatched junction bases: 8. The CDR3 DNA sequence: TGTGCCAGCACCGACAGGGGGGCAGGGGAGACCCAGTACTTC. Encoded protein: CASTDRGAGETQYF.

This sequence joins TRBV6-5 and TRBJ1-2; D is possibly TRBD1 (5 bases). This CDR3 is 12 amino acids long. CDR1 is MNHEY and CDR2 is SVGAGI in the germline V gene. Trimming removed 4 bases from V and 10 bases from J, with 13 bases in between. CDR3 sequence (DNA): TGTGCCAGCAGTTCCGGGACCCGTACCTACACCTTC. Amino acids: CASSSGTRTYTF.

The genes are TRBV28 and TRBJ2-7; D may be TRBD1 or TRBD2 (5 bases each). CDR1 is MDHEN, CDR2 SYDVKM, per germline. This CDR3 is 14 amino acids long. The ends were cut back, 3 bases at V and 0 bases at J, with 9 bases in the middle. Here the CDR3 reads CASSFGALSYEQYF. Written as DNA, the CDR3 is TGTGCCAGCAGTTTCGGGGCACTCTCCTACGAGCAGTACTTC.

V gene TRBV30 combines with J gene TRBJ2-1; possibly TRBD2 for D (5 bases). This CDR3 is built from 15 residues. Germline CDR1 and CDR2: GTSNPN and SVGIG (reference sequence). Trimming took off 1 base at V and 6 bases at J, with 16 bases between the two ends. The CDR3 DNA follows: TGTGCCTGGAGTGCCCATGGCCTAGCCCGCAATGAGCAGTTCTTC. Translating it yields CAWSAHGLARNEQFF. Filled out from reference TRBV30 and TRBJ2-1, the complete variable domain reads SQTIHQWPATLVQPVGSPLSLECTVEGTSNPNLYWYRQAAGRGLQLLFYSVGIGQISSEVPQNLSASRPQDRQFILSSKKLLLSDSGFYLCAWSAHGLARNEQFFGPGTRLTVL.

The chain carries TRBV14 and TRBJ2-3; possibly TRBD2 for D (7 bases). Trimming removed 0 bases at V and 5 bases at J, with 15 bases between. This CDR3 is 16 amino acids long. Germline V lookup: CDR1 SGHDN, CDR2 FVKESK. DNA of the CDR3: TGTGCCAGCAGCCAAGATCTTCGGGGGGCCGAAGATACGCAGTATTTT. Residues: CASSQDLRGAEDTQYF.

The V gene is TRBV5-1, the J gene TRBJ2-2; D unclear. Germline CDR1 SGHRS, CDR2 YFSETQ. The CDR3 runs 16 residues. The V end lost 4 bases, the J end lost 0 bases, and 13 bases lay between the germline ends. CDR3 nucleotide sequence: TGCGCCAGCAGCAGAATGGACGTCGCGAACACCGGGGAGCTGTTTTTT. This translates into CASSRMDVANTGELFF.

The chain couples TRBV18 to TRBJ1-5, with D unclear. The germline V gene encodes CDR1 KGHSH and CDR2 LQKENI. Trimming stripped 2 bases from V and 1 base from J, with 9 bases between. This CDR3 has 15 residues. As DNA, the CDR3 is TGTGCCAGCTCACCAGAATCACAGAGCAATCAGCCCCAGCATTTT. Translated, it gives CASSPESQSNQPQHF. Looking up the rest from reference TRBV18 and TRBJ1-5 gives the full variable domain: NAGVMQNPRHLVRRRGQEARLRCSPMKGHSHVYWYRQLPEEGLKFMVYLQKENIIDESGMPKERFSAEFPKEGPSILRIQQVVRGDSAAYFCASSPESQSNQPQHFGDGTRLSIL.

The chain links TRBV11-2 to TRBJ2-1; 9 nucleotides match TRBD2. The V and J ends lost 1 base and 6 bases, in that order; junction bases with no gene match: 4. The germline CDR1 and CDR2 sequences are SGHAT and FQNNGV. The CDR3 totals 15 residues. Written as DNA, the CDR3 is TGTGCCAGCAGCTTAGTAGCGGGAGAATTCAATGAGCAGTTCTTC. Translating gives CASSLVAGEFNEQFF. Full variable domain (rest looked up from reference TRBV11-2 and TRBJ2-1): EAGVAQSPRYKIIEKRQSVAFWCNPISGHATLYWYQQILGQGPKLLIQFQNNGVVDDSQLPKDRFSAERLKGVDSTLKIQPAKLEDSAVYLCASSLVAGEFNEQFFGPGTRLTVL.

The CDR3 is CASSLAASGPMMYF. Here the CDR3 DNA reads TGTGCCAGCAGCTTAGCGGCGTCCGGGCCCATGATGTACTTC. The chain combines TRBV11-1 with TRBJ2-7; D ambiguous. Germline loops: CDR1 SGHAT, CDR2 FQDESV (reference sequence). CDR3 length equals 14 residues. V shed 0 bases and J shed 12 bases, with 18 bases lying between them. The whole variable domain, remainder taken from reference TRBV11-1 and TRBJ2-7, is EAEVAQSPRYKITEKSQAVAFWCDPISGHATLYWYRQILGQGPELLVQFQDESVVDDSQLPKDRFSAERLKGVDSTLKIQPAELGDSAMYLCASSLAASGPMMYFGPGTRLTVT.

CDR3 region: CASSYTGTSTDTQYF. In nucleotides, the CDR3 is TGTGCCAGCAGTTACACCGGGACTAGCACAGATACGCAGTATTTT. The gene calls are TRBV6-5 and TRBJ2-3; D is possibly TRBD2 (6 bases). The CDR3 extends over 15 amino acids. Trimming took 2 bases from V and 0 from J, leaving 9 bases between them. From germline, CDR1 is MNHEY and CDR2 SVGAGI.

This clone has just one count. The rearrangement uses TRBV10-1 and TRBJ2-4; 8 bases line up with TRBD2. J lost 1 base, V lost 2 bases, and 4 bases had no gene match. The CDR3 is made up of 16 amino acids. Germline V gene data show CDR1 as WNHNN and CDR2 as SYGVQD (reference sequence). The CDR3 loop is CASSEGSGVAKNIQYF. CDR3 in DNA: TGCGCCAGCAGTGAGGGTAGCGGGGTGGCCAAAAACATTCAGTACTTC.

The gene calls are TRBV5-5 and TRBJ1-2; D gene unclear. Germline V lookup: CDR1 SGHKS, CDR2 YYEKEE (reference sequence). The V end lost 4 bases, the J end lost 3 bases, and 13 bases lay between the germline ends. The CDR3 sequence is 14 residues long. The DNA of the CDR3 is TGTGCCAGCAGCCCTTCATCCGTACACTATGGCTACACCTTC. This encodes CASSPSSVHYGYTF.

J is TRBJ1-2 and V is TRBV5-4; 8 positions agree with TRBD1. CDR3 size: 14 residues. V dropped 4 bases and J dropped 0; count of bases not matched to a gene: 2. Germline loops: CDR1 SGHNT, CDR2 YYREEE (reference sequence). Here the CDR3 reads CASSLRGPNYGYTF. CDR3 DNA sequence: TGTGCCAGCAGCCTCAGGGGGCCTAACTATGGCTACACCTTC.

The V gene is TRBV4-3, the J gene TRBJ2-1; 7 bases match TRBD2. The trim removed 3 bases at V and 4 bases at J, leaving 6 bases unmatched. From germline, CDR1 is LGHNA and CDR2 YSLEER. The CDR3 contains 15 residues. In nucleotides, the CDR3 is TGCGCCAGCAGCCAGTCGGGCGGGGGTTACAATGAGCAGTTCTTC. Amino acids: CASSQSGGGYNEQFF.

The gene calls are TRBV11-2 and TRBJ2-7; D is ambiguous. From germline, CDR1 is SGHAT and CDR2 FQNNGV. The CDR3 is 12 amino acids. Trimming left V 1 base short and J 1 base short, with 2 bases between. The CDR3 DNA follows: TGTGCCAGCAGCTTAGGGTCCTACGAGCAGTACTTC. It encodes CASSLGSYEQYF.

This CDR3 reads CASSAGTQGYEQYF. DNA of the CDR3: TGTGCCAGCAGCGCTGGGACTCAAGGCTACGAGCAGTACTTC. V gene TRBV9 combines with J gene TRBJ2-7; D perhaps matches TRBD2 (6 bases). CDR3 length equals 14 residues. The V gene lost 3 bases and the J gene lost 3 bases, with 13 bases spanning the gap. CDR1 SGDLS and CDR2 YYNGEE come from the germline V gene.

This clone was seen only once. This chain links TRBV27 with TRBJ2-7, with TRBD2 matching 7 bases. Per the germline V gene, CDR1 is MNHEY and CDR2 is SMNVEV (reference sequence). This CDR3 is 16 amino acids long. Trimming took 3 bases from V and 0 from J; bases not matched to a gene: 8. The DNA for the CDR3 is TGTGCCAGCAGTTTTTCGACTAGCCTAAGCTCCTACGAGCAGTACTTC. It is translated as CASSFSTSLSSYEQYF.